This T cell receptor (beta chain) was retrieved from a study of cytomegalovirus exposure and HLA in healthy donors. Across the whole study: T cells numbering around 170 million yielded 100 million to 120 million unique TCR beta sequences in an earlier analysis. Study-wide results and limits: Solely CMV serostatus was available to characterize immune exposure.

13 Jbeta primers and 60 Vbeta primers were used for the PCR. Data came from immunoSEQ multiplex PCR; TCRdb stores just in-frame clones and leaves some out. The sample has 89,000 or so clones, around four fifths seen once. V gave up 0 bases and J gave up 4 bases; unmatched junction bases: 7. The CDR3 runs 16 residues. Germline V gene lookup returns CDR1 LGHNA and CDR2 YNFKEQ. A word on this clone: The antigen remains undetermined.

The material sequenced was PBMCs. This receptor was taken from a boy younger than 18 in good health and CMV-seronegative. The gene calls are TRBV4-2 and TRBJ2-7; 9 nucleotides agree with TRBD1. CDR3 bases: TGTGCCAGCAGCCAAGAATTAGGGACAGGGACGTACGAGCAGTACTTC. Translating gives CASSQELGTGTYEQYF.